This note documents a single T cell receptor beta chain sequence. Its antigen is undetermined. The CDR3 end lies 3 residues beyond the end of the read and is filled in from the germline J gene. Germline V lookup: CDR1 SQVTM, CDR2 ANQGSEA. This CDR3 has 13 residues. Unmatched junction bases numbered 6, after V lost 7 bases and J lost 1 base. This sample was included in a study of T cell clonality in common variable immunodeficiency. Patients had low serum IgG, IgA and/or IgM and specific antibody deficiency. CVID subjects had received replacement immunoglobulin for at least one year. Study-level findings and limits: The cause of increased CVID clonality remains unclear without subpopulation sequencing. CVID subjects showed higher TCRbeta clonality than healthy controls. Common variable immunodeficiency TCR beta sequences reportedly had fewer deletions and N-nucleotide insertions.

Profiling relied on immunoSEQ multiplex PCR, and the TCRdb table lists in-frame clones only, not all of them. Observed in the sample are approximately 12,000 clones, none of them singletons. Source material: peripheral blood mononuclear cells. The rearrangement uses TRBV29-1 and TRBJ2-5; 7 nucleotides align to TRBD2. The TCR sequence derives from a human donor with common variable immunodeficiency. Here the CDR3 reads CSALSSGQETQYF. The sequenced part of the CDR3 DNA is TGCAGCGCCTTATCTAGCGGCCAAGAGACC.